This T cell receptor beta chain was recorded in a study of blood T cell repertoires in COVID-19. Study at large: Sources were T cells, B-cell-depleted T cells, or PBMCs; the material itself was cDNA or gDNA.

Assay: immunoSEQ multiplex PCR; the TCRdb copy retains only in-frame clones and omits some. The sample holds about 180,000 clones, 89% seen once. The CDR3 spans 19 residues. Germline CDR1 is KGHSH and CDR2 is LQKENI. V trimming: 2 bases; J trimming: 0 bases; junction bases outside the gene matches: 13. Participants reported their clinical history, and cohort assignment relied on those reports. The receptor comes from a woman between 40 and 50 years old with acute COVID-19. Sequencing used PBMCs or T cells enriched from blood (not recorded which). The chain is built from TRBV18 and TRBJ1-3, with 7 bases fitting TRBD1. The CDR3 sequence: CASSPGLGQPNHSGNTIYF. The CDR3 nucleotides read TGTGCCAGCTCACCAGGCCTGGGACAGCCCAACCACTCTGGAAACACCATATATTTT. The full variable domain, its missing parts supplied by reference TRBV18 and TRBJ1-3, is NAGVMQNPRHLVRRRGQEARLRCSPMKGHSHVYWYRQLPEEGLKFMVYLQKENIIDESGMPKERFSAEFPKEGPSILRIQQVVRGDSAAYFCASSPGLGQPNHSGNTIYFGEGSWLTVV.